This T cell receptor beta chain came from a study of blood T cell repertoires in COVID-19. Original processing notes: Estimation of nucleated cell counts relied on the amplification of reference gene primers. The data were produced by immunoSEQ multiplex PCR, yet TCRdb's version contains in-frame clones alone and is incomplete. D and trimming were read from the DNA, whereas the V and J calls and clone size are those reported in that table. The repertoire holds 100,000 to 130,000 clones, with roughly 83% as singletons. With 3 bases clipped from V and 6 bases from J, the junction kept 7 bases outside the gene matches. Germline CDR1 is LNHDA and CDR2 is SQIVND (reference sequence). The CDR3 is made up of 15 amino acids.

The gene calls are TRBV19 and TRBJ2-3; 9 nucleotides agree with TRBD2. This receptor was taken from a human donor in a cohort sampled during active COVID-19. The sample taken for sequencing was peripheral blood. CDR3 in amino acids: CASSIRAGGGDTQYF. CDR3 nucleotides: TGTGCCAGTAGTATTCGAGCGGGAGGCGGCGATACGCAGTATTTT.